The 22 T cell receptor beta chains below all came from one sample that was sequenced in a study of Graves' ophthalmopathy and Graves' hyperthyroidism. RNA transcripts were the template, and TCR beta CDR3 regions were amplified from them. Second-round multiplex PCR followed a first-round RT-PCR using HTBI primers. In TCRdb, the multiplex PCR reads were re-called with MiXCR into one record per CDR3 protein. The table lists about 620,000 distinct CDR3 sequences, roughly 20% of them singletons. Source material: peripheral blood. The receptors derive from a woman aged 18-29 years with stable Graves' hyperthyroidism. Some clones in this sample may be carry-over from other donors' samples.

In this sample, this clonotype turned up many times. V and J are TRBV11-2 and TRBJ2-7; a weak D match, TRBD2 (5 bases). The length of the CDR3 is 13 residues. Between the trimmed V and J ends, which lost 1 base and 6 bases, there was a span of 10 bases. Germline V lookup: CDR1 SGHAT, CDR2 FQNNGV. CDR3 residues: CASSLGTPREQYF. The CDR3 nucleotides are TGTGCCAGCAGCTTAGGGACTCCTCGCGAGCAGTACTTC.

The chain joins TRBV12-3 or TRBV12-4 to TRBJ1-1; 7 nucleotides agree with TRBD1. This CDR3 has 18 amino acids. Trimming removed 5 bases from V and 1 base from J; junction bases left unmatched: 16. CDR3 region: CASSDRQGLGVPNTEAFF. Here the CDR3 DNA reads TGTGCCAGCAGTGACCGACAGGGATTAGGAGTGCCGAACACTGAAGCTTTCTTT.

This clonotype was seen ten or more times. A read error may explain this, as a much larger clone is one base away. V gene TRBV12-3 or TRBV12-4 combines with J gene TRBJ2-5, with TRBD2 as a possible D gene (6 bases). The CDR3 is 14 amino acids. The CDR3 nucleotides read TGTGCCAGCAGTTACCAACACGGGGGAGAGACCAAGTACTTC. This gives the protein CASSYQHGGETKYF.

This clonotype came up many times. V usage is TRBV14 and J usage is TRBJ1-2; TRBD1 might be the D (6 bases). CDR3 length equals 12 residues. Deletions cut 4 bases from V and 9 bases from J, with 12 bases between. CDR1 SGHDN and CDR2 FVKESK come from the germline V gene. The CDR3 sequence is CASSPDRSRYTF. The CDR3 bases are TGTGCCAGCAGCCCCGACAGGTCTCGCTACACCTTC.

Many counts were recorded for this clonotype. The rearrangement uses TRBV15 and TRBJ2-2; D not certain. CDR1 and CDR2 (germline): LNHNV, YYDKDF (reference sequence). The CDR3 totals 12 residues. Trimming removed 5 bases from V and 7 bases from J, with 8 bases in between. CDR3 sequence reads: CATSRYDGELFF. The CDR3 DNA is TGTGCCACCAGCCGTTACGACGGGGAGCTGTTTTTT.

This clonotype was seen ten or more times. The chain couples TRBV20-1 to TRBJ2-7, with D hard to call. Germline-derived CDR1 and CDR2 are DFQATT and SNEGSKA (reference sequence). This CDR3 spans 10 amino acids. V lost 5 bases and J 11 bases, leaving 13 bases between the germline ends. DNA of the CDR3: TGCAGTGCTCGAACTATAGAGGAGTACTTC. Translation gives CSARTIEEYF.

The chain carries TRBV2 and TRBJ1-6, with 7 bases lining up with TRBD1. Trimming cost V 2 bases and J 8 bases; bases outside gene matches: 9. Germline CDR1 SNHLY, CDR2 FYNNEI. There are 16 residues in the CDR3. Here the CDR3 reads CASSEFGRGVYSPLHF. The CDR3 DNA follows: TGTGCCAGCAGTGAATTTGGCAGGGGGGTTTATTCACCCCTCCACTTT.

The V call is TRBV4-1, the J call TRBJ2-7; D might be TRBD1 (6 bases). CDR1 is MGHRA and CDR2 is YSYEKL in the germline V gene. The CDR3 spans 16 residues. Trimming removed 3 bases at V and 4 bases at J, with 19 bases between. DNA of the CDR3: TGCGCCAGCAGCCAGGAAAGACAGGCATCAGGGTACGAGCAGTACTTC. Translating gives CASSQERQASGYEQYF.

This clonotype has ten or more counts. CDR3 region: CASSFDLDRGQTEAFF. The CDR3 DNA reads as TGTGCCAGCAGTTTTGATTTAGACAGGGGCCAAACTGAAGCTTTCTTT. The chain links TRBV28 to TRBJ1-1, with 8 nucleotides matching TRBD1. Germline loops: CDR1 MDHEN, CDR2 SYDVKM. CDR3 length: 16 amino acids. Germline trimming cut 3 bases from V and 5 bases from J; bases unmatched to any gene: 11.

In regard to this clonotype: Given a much more abundant clone one base away, this may be a read error. This chain connects TRBV6-1 to TRBJ1-5; perhaps TRBD1 as D (5 bases). V was clipped by 7 bases and J by 8 bases, with 15 bases between them. CDR1 and CDR2 from the germline V gene are MNHNS and SASEGT. There are 13 residues in the CDR3. CDR3 nucleotides: TGTGCCAGCAACTTACAGGTATATGAGCCCCAGCATTTT. Translation: CASNLQVYEPQHF.

This clonotype was recorded many times. The gene calls are TRBV7-7 and TRBJ2-7; the match to TRBD2 covers 11 bases. Looked up from germline, CDR1 is SSHAT and CDR2 is FNYEAQ (reference sequence). The CDR3 sequence is 13 residues long. The DNA for the CDR3 is TGTGCTTTTAGCGGGAGGGCAACCTACGAGCAGTACTTC. Its protein product is CAFSGRATYEQYF.

There are many counts of this clonotype. V usage is TRBV10-3 and J usage is TRBJ2-7, with a weak D call TRBD1 (6 bases). CDR1 ENHRY and CDR2 SYGVKD come from the germline V gene. With 11 bases removed from V and 3 bases from J, the gap between germline ends came to 17 bases. The CDR3 spans 13 residues. CDR3 DNA: TGTGCCGCCTCCGGACAGACCTACTACGAGCAGTACTTC. Amino acids: CAASGQTYYEQYF.

DNA of the CDR3: TGCAGTGCCCAGGACGCGGCCCAGTACTTC. As protein: CSAQDAAQYF. This rearrangement joins TRBV20-1 to TRBJ2-5, with D unclear. V dropped 6 bases and J dropped 9 bases, with 11 bases sitting between them. Germline V CDR1 and CDR2: DFQATT, SNEGSKA (reference sequence). This CDR3 spans 10 amino acids.

This clonotype was counted at least ten times. The chain employs TRBV6-5 and TRBJ1-1; D might be TRBD1 (5 bases). The CDR3 is made up of 15 amino acids. Germline V gene lookup returns CDR1 MNHEY and CDR2 SVGAGI. Trimming removed 4 bases at V and 4 bases at J, with 16 bases between. This CDR3 reads CASSSSYGAGTEAFF. The CDR3 DNA reads TGTGCCAGCAGTTCCTCTTATGGGGCCGGCACTGAAGCTTTCTTT.

This clonotype showed up many times. This rearrangement joins TRBV2 to TRBJ1-1, with TRBD1 as a possible D gene (6 bases). The V gene lost 6 bases and the J gene lost 6 bases, with 17 bases spanning the gap. From germline, CDR1 is SNHLY and CDR2 FYNNEI. CDR3 size: 14 residues. In DNA, the CDR3 is TGTGCCAGCAGGGCACAGGGCGAGGGAGCTGAAGCTTTCTTT. Its translation is CASRAQGEGAEAFF. Filled out from reference TRBV2 and TRBJ1-1, the complete variable domain reads EPEVTQTPSHQVTQMGQEVILRCVPISNHLYFYWYRQILGQKVEFLVSFYNNEISEKSEIFDDQFSVERPDGSNFTLKIRSTKLEDSAMYFCASRAQGEGAEAFFGQGTRLTVV.

This clonotype was observed a few times. The V call is TRBV20-1, the J call TRBJ1-1; possibly TRBD1 for D (5 bases). The germline V and J ends were trimmed by 3 bases and 7 bases, with 21 bases remaining between them. This CDR3 is 15 amino acids long. From germline, CDR1 is DFQATT and CDR2 SNEGSKA (reference sequence). The CDR3 is CSARGDRSGLFEAFF. CDR3 DNA sequence: TGCAGTGCTAGGGGGGACCGCTCTGGGCTCTTTGAAGCTTTCTTT.

This clonotype was seen at least ten times. This chain links TRBV20-1 with TRBJ1-2, with 7 bases aligning to TRBD1. Germline trimming cut 6 bases from V and 1 base from J; bases unmatched to any gene: 29. This CDR3 is 21 amino acids long. Germline-derived CDR1 and CDR2 are DFQATT and SNEGSKA (reference sequence). In DNA form, the CDR3 reads TGCAGTGCAACGAGGGCCCGCTGGGGCACTTACAGGGGAGGGAGTAACTATGGCTACACCTTC. The encoded protein is CSATRARWGTYRGGSNYGYTF.

Worth noting for this clonotype: One end of the junction fails to match germline, which may point to a read error. The rearrangement links TRBV7-8 to TRBJ2-7, with 8 bases lining up with TRBD2. The CDR3 has 15 residues. Germline V gives CDR1 SGHVS, CDR2 FQNEAQ. The DNA of the CDR3 is TGTGCCAGCAGTTTAGCGGGGCGGGGGGACTACGAGCAGTACTTC. Translated: CASSLAGRGDYEQYF.

This clonotype has more than one count but fewer than ten. This sequence joins TRBV6-4 and TRBJ1-2; D might be TRBD1 (6 bases). Trimming left V 4 bases short and J 4 bases short, with 25 bases between. The CDR3 spans 18 residues. Germline assignment: CDR1 MRHNA and CDR2 SNTAGT. CDR3 residues: CASSARGGGRLTVYGYTF. Written as DNA, the CDR3 is TGTGCCAGCAGTGCCCGAGGGGGGGGGCGTCTGACTGTCTATGGCTACACCTTC.

The rearrangement uses TRBV6-5 and TRBJ2-5, with D perhaps matching TRBD1 or TRBD2 (5 bases each). V lost 2 bases and J 2 bases, leaving 12 bases between the germline ends. Germline CDR1 reads MNHEY; CDR2 reads SVGAGI. This CDR3 contains 15 residues. The CDR3 bases are TGTGCCAGCAGTTACCCCGGGACGCCTCAAGAGACCCAGTACTTC. Encoded protein: CASSYPGTPQETQYF.

This clonotype was observed at least ten times. This chain links TRBV29-1 with TRBJ2-5; 9 positions agree with TRBD1. V lost 5 bases to trimming and J lost 2 bases; unmatched junction nucleotides: 6. This CDR3 contains 14 residues. Germline V gene data show CDR1 as SQVTM and CDR2 as ANQGSEA. Here the CDR3 DNA reads TGCAGCGTTACAAGGACAGGGGCGCAAGAGACCCAGTACTTC. This codes for CSVTRTGAQETQYF.

This clonotype was detected ten times or more. A junction boundary mismatches the germline segment, possibly from a read error. The rearrangement joins TRBV12-3 or TRBV12-4 to TRBJ1-6, with D hard to call. This CDR3 comprises 12 residues. The DNA for the CDR3 is TGTGGCAGCACCAAGGGTAGTAAGGCCCTCCACTTT. This translates into CGSTKGSKALHF.